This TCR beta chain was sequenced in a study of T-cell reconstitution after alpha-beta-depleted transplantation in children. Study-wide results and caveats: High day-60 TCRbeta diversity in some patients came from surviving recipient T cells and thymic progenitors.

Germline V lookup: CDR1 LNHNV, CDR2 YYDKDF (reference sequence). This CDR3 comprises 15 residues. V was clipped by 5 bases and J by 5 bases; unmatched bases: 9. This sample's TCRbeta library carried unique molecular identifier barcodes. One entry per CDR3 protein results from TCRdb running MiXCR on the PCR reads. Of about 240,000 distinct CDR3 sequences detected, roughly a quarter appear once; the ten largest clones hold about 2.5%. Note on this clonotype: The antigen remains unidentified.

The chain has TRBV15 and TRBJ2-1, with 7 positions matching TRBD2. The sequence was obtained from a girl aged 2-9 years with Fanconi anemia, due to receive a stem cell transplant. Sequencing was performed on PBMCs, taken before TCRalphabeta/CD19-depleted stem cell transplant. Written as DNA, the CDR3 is TGTGCCACCAGCGTTCGGGGGGAGGGCCACAATGAGCAGTTCTTC. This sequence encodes CATSVRGEGHNEQFF.